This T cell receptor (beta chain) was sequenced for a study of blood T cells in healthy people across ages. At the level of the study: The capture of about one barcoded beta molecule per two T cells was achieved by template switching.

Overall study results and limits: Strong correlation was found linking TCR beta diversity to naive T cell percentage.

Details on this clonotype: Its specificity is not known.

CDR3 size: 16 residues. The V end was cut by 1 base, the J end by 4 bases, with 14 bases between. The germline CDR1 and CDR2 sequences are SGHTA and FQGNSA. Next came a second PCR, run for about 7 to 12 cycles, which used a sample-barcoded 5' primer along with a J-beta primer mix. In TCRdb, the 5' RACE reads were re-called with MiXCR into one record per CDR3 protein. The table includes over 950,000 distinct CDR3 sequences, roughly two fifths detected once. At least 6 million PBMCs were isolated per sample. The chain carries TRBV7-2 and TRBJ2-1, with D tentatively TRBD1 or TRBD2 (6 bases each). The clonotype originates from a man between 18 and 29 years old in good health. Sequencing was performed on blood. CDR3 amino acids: CASSLGGAVAYNEQFF. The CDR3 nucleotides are TGTGCCAGCAGCTTAGGGGGGGCCGTAGCTTACAATGAGCAGTTCTTC.